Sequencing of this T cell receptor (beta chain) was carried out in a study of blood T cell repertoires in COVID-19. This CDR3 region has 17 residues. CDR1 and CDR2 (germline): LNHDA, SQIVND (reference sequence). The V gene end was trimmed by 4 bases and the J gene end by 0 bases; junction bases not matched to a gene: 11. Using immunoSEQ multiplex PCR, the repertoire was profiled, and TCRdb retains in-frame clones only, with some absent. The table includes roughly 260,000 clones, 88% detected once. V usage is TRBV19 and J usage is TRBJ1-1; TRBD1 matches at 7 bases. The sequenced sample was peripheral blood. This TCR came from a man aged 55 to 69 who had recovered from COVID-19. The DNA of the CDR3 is TGTGCCAGTAGTACAGCTGTGGGACAGACCATGAACACTGAAGCTTTCTTT. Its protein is CASSTAVGQTMNTEAFF.